This TCR beta chain comes out of a study of siplizumab effects on memory and regulatory T cells. Assay used: immunoSEQ multiplex PCR; TCRdb lists only in-frame clones, some missing. This sample has 15,000 to 25,000 clones, with about 40% found just once. Points on this clone: As yet, its antigen is unknown.

CDR1 is SGHTA and CDR2 is FQGNSA in the germline V gene. The CDR3 length is 13 residues. V was clipped by 4 bases and J by 4 bases; unmatched bases: 1. Cells that made up the mixed lymphocyte reaction were cocultured at 37°C for 6 to 7 days. Responder PBMCs underwent CFSE labelling, stimulator PBMCs underwent Violet Dye labelling, and both were mixed at 1:1. Overall study results and limits: The Treg-derived share of mappable alloreactive CD4+ clones averaged 68.8% with siplizumab and approximately 27% in controls.

The chain links TRBV7-2 to TRBJ2-7; 10 bases align to TRBD2. The sequenced sample consisted of CFSE-low (dividing) CD4+ T cells sorted from an allogeneic mixed lymphocyte reaction. The TCR originated in a human donor in good health; the cells came from an allogeneic mixed lymphocyte reaction. Some clones in this sample may be carry-over from other donors' samples. The CDR3 here is CASSSGLAYEQYF. As DNA, the CDR3 is TGTGCCAGCAGCTCGGGACTAGCGTACGAGCAGTACTTC.